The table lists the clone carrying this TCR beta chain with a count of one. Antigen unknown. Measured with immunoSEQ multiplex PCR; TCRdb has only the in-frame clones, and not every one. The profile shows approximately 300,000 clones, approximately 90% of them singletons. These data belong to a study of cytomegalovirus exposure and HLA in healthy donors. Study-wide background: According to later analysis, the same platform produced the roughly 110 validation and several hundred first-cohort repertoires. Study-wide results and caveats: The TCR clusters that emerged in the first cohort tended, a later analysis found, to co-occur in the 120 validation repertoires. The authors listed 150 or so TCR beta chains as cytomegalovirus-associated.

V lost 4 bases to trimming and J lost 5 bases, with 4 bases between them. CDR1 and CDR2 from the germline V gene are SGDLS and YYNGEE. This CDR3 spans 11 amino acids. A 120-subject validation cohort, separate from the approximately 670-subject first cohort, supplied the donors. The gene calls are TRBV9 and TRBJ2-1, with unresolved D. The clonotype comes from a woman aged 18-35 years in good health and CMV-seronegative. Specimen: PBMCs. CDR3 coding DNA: TGTGCCAGCAGCCTTAACAATGAGCAGTTCTTC. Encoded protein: CASSLNNEQFF.